A selection of T cell receptor beta chains follows, all from one sample in a study of blood T cell repertoires in COVID-19. Profiled with immunoSEQ multiplex PCR; TCRdb holds only in-frame clones, not every one. The repertoire consists of about 120,000 clones, with around 88% occurring once and the leading ten covering about 1%. The material sequenced was peripheral blood. These receptors all come from a woman between 45 and 60 years old with active or convalescent COVID-19. CDR3s include the opening cysteine and the closing phenylalanine or tryptophan. A D gene is named only where the DNA matches it firmly. Not all rows give a size; the values are once, few, many and, for expanded clones, a class.

clone size: -
J gene: TRBJ1-6
V gene: TRBV5-1
D gene: -
CDR3 DNA: TGCGCCAGCAGCTTGGGAGGGTCACCCCTCCACTTT
CDR3 protein: CASSLGGSPLHF

clone size: few
J gene: TRBJ2-2
V gene: TRBV7-3
D gene: -
CDR3 DNA: TGTGCCAGCAGCTCAGGGGCCGGGGAGCTGTTTTTT
CDR3 protein: CASSSGAGELFF

clone size: -
J gene: TRBJ2-7
V gene: TRBV7-9
D gene: TRBD2
CDR3 DNA: TGTGCCAGCAGCCCTCCCGGCAGGGAGGGCTACGAGCAGTACTTC
CDR3 protein: CASSPPGREGYEQYF

clone size: -
J gene: TRBJ1-5
V gene: TRBV11-2
D gene: -
CDR3 DNA: TGTGCCAGCAGCTTAGCCTATGGTAGCAATCAGCCCCAGCATTTT
CDR3 protein: CASSLAYGSNQPQHF

clone size: few
J gene: TRBJ1-2
V gene: TRBV5-1
D gene: -
CDR3 DNA: TGCGCCAGCGCCGTGTCGTTTATGGCACCTGGCTACACCTTC
CDR3 protein: CASAVSFMAPGYTF

clone size: -
J gene: TRBJ1-5
V gene: TRBV18
D gene: TRBD1
CDR3 DNA: TGTGCCAGCTCACCAGGGACAGGGGATCAGCCCCAGCATTTT
CDR3 protein: CASSPGTGDQPQHF

clone size: -
J gene: TRBJ1-2
V gene: TRBV6-2/TRBV6-3
D gene: -
CDR3 DNA: TGTGCCAGCAGTTACCGTACAGAATATGGCTACACCTTC
CDR3 protein: CASSYRTEYGYTF

clone size: once
J gene: TRBJ2-5
V gene: TRBV5-1
D gene: -
CDR3 DNA: TGCGCCAGCAGCTTGAGTCAGTTCTACCAAGAGACCCAGTACTTC
CDR3 protein: CASSLSQFYQETQYF

clone size: -
J gene: TRBJ2-1
V gene: TRBV27
D gene: TRBD2
CDR3 DNA: TGTGCCAGCAGCCTTAGCGGGAGCCCCTACAATGAGCAGTTCTTC
CDR3 protein: CASSLSGSPYNEQFF

clone size: -
J gene: TRBJ1-4
V gene: TRBV19
D gene: -
CDR3 DNA: TGTGCCAGTAGTATAATCGGTACCACGGGGGGTGAAAAACTGTTTTTT
CDR3 protein: CASSIIGTTGGEKLFF

clone size: -
J gene: TRBJ2-2
V gene: TRBV7-2
D gene: -
CDR3 DNA: TGTGCCAGCAGCTTAAGCCTCAGCGCGGGGGAGCTGTTTTTT
CDR3 protein: CASSLSLSAGELFF

clone size: -
J gene: TRBJ2-3
V gene: TRBV14
D gene: -
CDR3 DNA: TGTGCCAGCAGCCCTCAGCGGCTCGACGGCACAGATACGCAGTATTTT
CDR3 protein: CASSPQRLDGTDTQYF

clone size: -
J gene: TRBJ2-1
V gene: TRBV28
D gene: TRBD1
CDR3 DNA: TGTGCCAGCAAGTCAGGGGGCGATGAGCAGTTCTTC
CDR3 protein: CASKSGGDEQFF

clone size: -
J gene: TRBJ2-5
V gene: TRBV7-3
D gene: -
CDR3 DNA: TGTGCCAGCAGCGAATCAGGGGCCCCCGGGACCCAGTACTTC
CDR3 protein: CASSESGAPGTQYF

clone size: many
J gene: TRBJ1-1
V gene: TRBV10-3
D gene: -
CDR3 DNA: TGTGCCATCAGTCCGACGAAAGGAGAGACTGAAGCTTTCTTT
CDR3 protein: CAISPTKGETEAFF

clone size: -
J gene: TRBJ1-3
V gene: TRBV7-9
D gene: -
CDR3 DNA: TGTGCCAGCAGCTTGTACTCCGGAAACACCATATATTTT
CDR3 protein: CASSLYSGNTIYF

clone size: -
J gene: TRBJ2-7
V gene: TRBV28
D gene: TRBD1
CDR3 DNA: TGTGCCAGCAGCTCACAGGGGGCGGGCTACGAGCAGTACTTC
CDR3 protein: CASSSQGAGYEQYF

clone size: few
J gene: TRBJ2-7
V gene: TRBV10-3
D gene: -
CDR3 DNA: TGTGCCACCCGGGCTACAGGGCACCCCTACGAGCAGTACTTC
CDR3 protein: CATRATGHPYEQYF

clone size: -
J gene: TRBJ2-1
V gene: TRBV4-2
D gene: -
CDR3 DNA: TGTGCCAGCAGCCAAGATTCTAGCGAAGCCTCCTACAATGAGCAGTTCTTC
CDR3 protein: CASSQDSSEASYNEQFF

clone size: -
J gene: TRBJ2-5
V gene: TRBV28
D gene: TRBD1
CDR3 DNA: TGTGCCAGCGTACCCACGGGACAGCAAGAGACCCAGTACTTC
CDR3 protein: CASVPTGQQETQYF

clone size: -
J gene: TRBJ2-3
V gene: TRBV7-2
D gene: TRBD2
CDR3 DNA: TGTGCCAGCAGCTATTCTGGACTAGCGGGAGTAGCAGATACGCAGTATTTT
CDR3 protein: CASSYSGLAGVADTQYF

clone size: -
J gene: TRBJ1-4
V gene: TRBV29-1
D gene: -
CDR3 DNA: TGCAGCGCCGGGGAGATCAATGAAAAACTGTTTTTT
CDR3 protein: CSAGEINEKLFF

clone size: -
J gene: TRBJ1-5
V gene: TRBV28
D gene: TRBD1
CDR3 DNA: TGTGCCAGCAGTTCTGACAGGGAGAATCAGCCCCAGCATTTT
CDR3 protein: CASSSDRENQPQHF

clone size: -
J gene: TRBJ2-7
V gene: TRBV19
D gene: TRBD2
CDR3 DNA: TGTGCCAGTAGAGGGTCTAGCGGGAGGCCCGAGCAGTACTTC
CDR3 protein: CASRGSSGRPEQYF

clone size: -
J gene: TRBJ1-1
V gene: TRBV5-1
D gene: -
CDR3 DNA: TGCGCCAGCAGCTTCGGCCAGCGGAATCCTGAAGCTTTCTTT
CDR3 protein: CASSFGQRNPEAFF

clone size: -
J gene: TRBJ2-2
V gene: TRBV15
D gene: TRBD2
CDR3 DNA: TGTGCCACCAGCAGAGATTGGAGCGGGGGAGCCACCGGGGAGCTGTTTTTT
CDR3 protein: CATSRDWSGGATGELFF

clone size: -
J gene: TRBJ2-5
V gene: TRBV9
D gene: -
CDR3 DNA: TGTGCCAGCAGTGGCGGACTCCAAGAGACCCAGTACTTC
CDR3 protein: CASSGGLQETQYF

clone size: -
J gene: TRBJ1-5
V gene: TRBV24-1
D gene: TRBD1
CDR3 DNA: TGTGCCACCAGTGATCCGGGACAGAATCAGCCCCAGCATTTT
CDR3 protein: CATSDPGQNQPQHF

clone size: once
J gene: TRBJ2-2
V gene: TRBV2
D gene: TRBD2
CDR3 DNA: TGTGCCAGCCAGCGGGAGGAATTCGGGGAGCTGTTTTTT
CDR3 protein: CASQREEFGELFF

clone size: -
J gene: TRBJ1-2
V gene: TRBV20-1
D gene: -
CDR3 DNA: TGCAGTGCTGGGGGGGCCTATGGCTACACCTTC
CDR3 protein: CSAGGAYGYTF

clone size: -
J gene: TRBJ1-1
V gene: TRBV5-6
D gene: -
CDR3 DNA: TGTGCCAGCAGCTTGGACAGGAACACTGAAGCTTTCTTT
CDR3 protein: CASSLDRNTEAFF

clone size: -
J gene: TRBJ2-1
V gene: TRBV29-1
D gene: TRBD2
CDR3 DNA: TGCAGCGTGCGTCCTCCGGCGGGAGCCTACAATGAGCAGTTCTTC
CDR3 protein: CSVRPPAGAYNEQFF

clone size: -
J gene: TRBJ2-1
V gene: TRBV6-5
D gene: TRBD2
CDR3 DNA: TGTGCCAGCAGTTACTCGATGCGCGGGAGCCATGAGCAGTTCTTC
CDR3 protein: CASSYSMRGSHEQFF

clone size: -
J gene: TRBJ2-7
V gene: TRBV12-3/TRBV12-4
D gene: -
CDR3 DNA: TGTGCCAGCAGCTGGGGGGTCTCCTACGAGCAGTACTTC
CDR3 protein: CASSWGVSYEQYF

clone size: -
J gene: TRBJ2-5
V gene: TRBV24-1
D gene: TRBD1
CDR3 DNA: TGTGCCACCAGTGATTTGAGACAGGGAAGCCAAGAGACCCAGTACTTC
CDR3 protein: CATSDLRQGSQETQYF

clone size: -
J gene: TRBJ2-7
V gene: TRBV28
D gene: -
CDR3 DNA: TGTGCCAGCAGTTTATTAAGGGGTCCCTACGAGCAGTACTTC
CDR3 protein: CASSLLRGPYEQYF

clone size: few
J gene: TRBJ1-4
V gene: TRBV2
D gene: -
CDR3 DNA: TGTGCCAGCAGGCAGGGCAGTGCAACTAATGAAAAACTGTTTTTT
CDR3 protein: CASRQGSATNEKLFF

clone size: -
J gene: TRBJ2-5
V gene: TRBV5-1
D gene: -
CDR3 DNA: TGCGCCAGCAGCTATTCGGGGGGCGAAGAGACCCAGTACTTC
CDR3 protein: CASSYSGGEETQYF

clone size: -
J gene: TRBJ1-2
V gene: TRBV27
D gene: -
CDR3 DNA: TGTGCCAGCAGTTTATCCCAATCTTGGACAGCCTATGGCTACACCTTC
CDR3 protein: CASSLSQSWTAYGYTF

clone size: -
J gene: TRBJ1-4
V gene: TRBV7-9
D gene: TRBD1
CDR3 DNA: TGTGCCAGCAGCCGTCCCGGGACAGGGGTTGCTAATGAAAAACTGTTTTTT
CDR3 protein: CASSRPGTGVANEKLFF

clone size: -
J gene: TRBJ2-5
V gene: TRBV2
D gene: -
CDR3 DNA: TGTGCCAGCAGTGTTGGCAACCAAGAGACCCAGTACTTC
CDR3 protein: CASSVGNQETQYF

clone size: -
J gene: TRBJ2-2
V gene: TRBV6-5
D gene: -
CDR3 DNA: TGTGCCAGCAGAAGCGGGCTTAACACCGGGGAGCTGTTTTTT
CDR3 protein: CASRSGLNTGELFF

clone size: -
J gene: TRBJ2-3
V gene: TRBV13
D gene: -
CDR3 DNA: TGTGCCAGCAGCCCGGGGGAGCTCACAGATACGCAGTATTTT
CDR3 protein: CASSPGELTDTQYF

clone size: few
J gene: TRBJ2-7
V gene: TRBV6-1
D gene: -
CDR3 DNA: TGTGCCAGCAGTGAACAGGGGCCCTACGAGCAGTACTTC
CDR3 protein: CASSEQGPYEQYF

clone size: once
J gene: TRBJ2-7
V gene: TRBV21-1
D gene: -
CDR3 DNA: TGTGCCAGCAGCAGGCCGGGACAAATAAACTCCTACGAGCAGTACTTC
CDR3 protein: CASSRPGQINSYEQYF

clone size: -
J gene: TRBJ2-3
V gene: TRBV7-3
D gene: -
CDR3 DNA: TGTGCCAGCAGCCAAGGAGGATCGGGGTTCACAGATACGCAGTATTTT
CDR3 protein: CASSQGGSGFTDTQYF

clone size: -
J gene: TRBJ2-5
V gene: TRBV5-1
D gene: TRBD2
CDR3 DNA: TGCGCCAGCAGCTTGAGTCGAGCGGGAGGGCCGGGGGAGACCCAGTACTTC
CDR3 protein: CASSLSRAGGPGETQYF

clone size: -
J gene: TRBJ2-5
V gene: TRBV3-1/TRBV3-2
D gene: TRBD2
CDR3 DNA: TGTGCCAGCAGCCTAGGGACTAGCGGGAGTGGATGGGTCAAAGAGACCCAGTACTTC
CDR3 protein: CASSLGTSGSGWVKETQYF